Reported below is one T cell receptor beta chain. Its antigen is unidentified. During the collection period, no donor immune events like infections were recorded. The CDR3 consists of 15 residues. The V end was cut by 0 bases, the J end by 2 bases, with 12 bases between. Germline loops: CDR1 SGHRS, CDR2 YFSETQ. The sample is drawn from a study of identifying expanded T cells in peripheral blood. Findings and caveats of the study: Approximately two-week clone count variance significantly increased as total template count grew. Over about two and four weeks, about 16 and 20 clones changed, versus 1.2 between replicates.

The protocol was immunoSEQ multiplex PCR, while the TCRdb copy is restricted to in-frame clones and leaves out a portion. The sample contains 80,000 to 90,000 clones, around 89% of which appear only once. This TCR derives from a person between 18 and 75 years old in good health. Sequenced sample: blood. The rearrangement links TRBV5-1 to TRBJ2-7; D assignment may be TRBD1 or TRBD2 (6 bases each). The CDR3, as DNA: TGCGCCAGCAGCTTGGTAAAGGGGGGAACCTACGAGCAGTACTTC. Translating gives CASSLVKGGTYEQYF.